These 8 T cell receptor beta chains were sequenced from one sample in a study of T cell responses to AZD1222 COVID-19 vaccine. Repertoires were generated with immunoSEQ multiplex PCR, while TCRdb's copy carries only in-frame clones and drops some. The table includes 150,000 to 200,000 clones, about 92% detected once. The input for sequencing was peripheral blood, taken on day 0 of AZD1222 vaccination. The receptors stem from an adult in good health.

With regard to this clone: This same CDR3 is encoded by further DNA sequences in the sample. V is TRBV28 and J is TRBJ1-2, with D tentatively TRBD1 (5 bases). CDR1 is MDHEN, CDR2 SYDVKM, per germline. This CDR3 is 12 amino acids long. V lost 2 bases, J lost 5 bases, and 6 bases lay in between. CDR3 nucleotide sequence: TGTGCCAGCAGTTTAGGGGGGTATGGCTACACCTTC. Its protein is CASSLGGYGYTF.

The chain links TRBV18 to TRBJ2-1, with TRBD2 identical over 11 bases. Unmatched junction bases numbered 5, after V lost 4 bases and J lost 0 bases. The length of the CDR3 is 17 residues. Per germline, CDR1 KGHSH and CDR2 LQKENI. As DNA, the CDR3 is TGTGCCAGCTCACTTTCTAGCGGGGGGTACTCCTACAATGAGCAGTTCTTC. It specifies CASSLSSGGYSYNEQFF.

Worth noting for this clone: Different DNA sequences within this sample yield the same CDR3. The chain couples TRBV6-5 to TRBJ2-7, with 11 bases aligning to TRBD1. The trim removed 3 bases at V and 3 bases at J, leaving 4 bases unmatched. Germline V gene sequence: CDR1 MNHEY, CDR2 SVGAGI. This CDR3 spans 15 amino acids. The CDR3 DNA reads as TGTGCCAGCAGTTATTCCGGGACAGGGGGCTACGAGCAGTACTTC. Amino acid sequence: CASSYSGTGGYEQYF.

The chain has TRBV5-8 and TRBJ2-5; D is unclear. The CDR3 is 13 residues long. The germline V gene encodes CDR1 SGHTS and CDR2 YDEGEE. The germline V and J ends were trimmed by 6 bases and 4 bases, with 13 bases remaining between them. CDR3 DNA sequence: TGTGCCAGCACCCTGGATCTGAGAGAGACCCAGTACTTC. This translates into CASTLDLRETQYF.

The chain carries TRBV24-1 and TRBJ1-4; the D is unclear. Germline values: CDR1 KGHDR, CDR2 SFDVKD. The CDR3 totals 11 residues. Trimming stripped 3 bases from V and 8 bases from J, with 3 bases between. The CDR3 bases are TGTGCCACCAGTGATGGGGAAAAACTGTTTTTT. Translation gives CATSDGEKLFF.

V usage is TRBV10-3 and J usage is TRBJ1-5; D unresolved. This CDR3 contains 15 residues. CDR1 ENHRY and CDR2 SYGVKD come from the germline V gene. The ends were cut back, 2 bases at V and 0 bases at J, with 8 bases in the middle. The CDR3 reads CAISETDYSNQPQHF. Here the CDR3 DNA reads TGTGCCATCAGTGAGACAGACTATAGCAATCAGCCCCAGCATTTT.

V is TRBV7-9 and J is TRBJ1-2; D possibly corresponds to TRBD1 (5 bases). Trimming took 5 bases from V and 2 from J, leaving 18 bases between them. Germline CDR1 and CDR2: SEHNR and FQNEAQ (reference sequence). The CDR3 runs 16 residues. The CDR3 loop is CASSPPQVWGNYGYTF. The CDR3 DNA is TGTGCCAGCAGCCCTCCCCAGGTATGGGGGAACTATGGCTACACCTTC.

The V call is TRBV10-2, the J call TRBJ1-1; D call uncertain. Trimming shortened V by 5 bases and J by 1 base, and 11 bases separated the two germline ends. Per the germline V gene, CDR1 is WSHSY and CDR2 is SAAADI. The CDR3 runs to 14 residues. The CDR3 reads CASSYWGRNTEAFF. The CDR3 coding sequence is TGCGCCAGCAGTTACTGGGGTAGGAACACTGAAGCTTTCTTT.